The 19 T cell receptor beta chains below come from one sample, sequenced in a study of blood T cell repertoires in COVID-19. Only in-frame clones appear in the TCRdb table, and some are missing; sequencing was by immunoSEQ multiplex PCR. Altogether about 70,000 clones are present, 65% to 85% being singletons, with the ten largest covering about 1.9%. The specimen sequenced was peripheral blood. The receptors originated from an older woman with acute or convalescent COVID-19.

This sequence joins TRBV6-5 and TRBJ1-1; D is possibly TRBD1 (6 bases). The V gene's germline CDR1 is MNHEY and CDR2 SVGAGI. The CDR3 length is 15 residues. With 6 bases removed from V and 2 bases from J, the gap between germline ends came to 16 bases. The CDR3 DNA is TGTGCCAGCAGCGACACCGGGACACCTAACACTGAAGCTTTCTTT. Translated: CASSDTGTPNTEAFF.

This chain connects TRBV11-2 to TRBJ1-6; weak D call: TRBD1 (6 bases). Germline lookup yields CDR1 SGHAT and CDR2 FQNNGV. Trimming removed 6 bases from V and 8 bases from J, with 14 bases in between. The CDR3 is made up of 14 amino acids. CDR3 DNA sequence: TGTGCCAGCAGACCACAGGGTTATGATTCACCCCTCCACTTT. Protein sequence: CASRPQGYDSPLHF. The variable domain in full, with the rest retrieved from reference TRBV11-2 and TRBJ1-6, is EAGVAQSPRYKIIEKRQSVAFWCNPISGHATLYWYQQILGQGPKLLIQFQNNGVVDDSQLPKDRFSAERLKGVDSTLKIQPAKLEDSAVYLCASRPQGYDSPLHFGNGTRLTVT.

The chain links TRBV15 to TRBJ2-7; perhaps TRBD1 as D (7 bases). The CDR3 is made up of 15 amino acids. V was trimmed by 0 bases and J by 1 base, leaving 10 bases between them. Germline CDR1 LNHNV, CDR2 YYDKDF (reference sequence). The CDR3, as DNA: TGTGCCACCAGCAGAGAGCGGGACAGATCCTACGAGCAGTACTTC. Its protein is CATSRERDRSYEQYF.

The CDR3 sequence is CASSQDGPFSGLGETQYF. The DNA of the CDR3 is TGTGCCAGCAGCCAAGATGGTCCGTTTAGCGGTCTGGGGGAGACCCAGTACTTC. The V gene is TRBV3-1 (or the pseudogene TRBV3-2), the J gene TRBJ2-5, with D possibly TRBD2 on 6 matching bases. Trimming removed 0 bases at V and 5 bases at J, with 22 bases between. Germline CDR1 is LGHDT and CDR2 is YNNKEL (reference sequence). The CDR3 is made up of 18 amino acids.

J is TRBJ1-4 and V is TRBV30, with 9 bases that match TRBD1. With 4 bases clipped from V and 9 bases from J, the junction kept 12 bases outside the gene matches. The CDR3 runs to 15 residues. The germline V gene encodes CDR1 GTSNPN and CDR2 SVGIG (reference sequence). The CDR3 DNA follows: TGTGCCTGGAACACCCCGGAGACAGGGGGAAAAAAACTGTTTTTT. This encodes CAWNTPETGGKKLFF.

The chain carries TRBV28 and TRBJ1-3; D is unclear. Trimming pared 2 bases from V and 1 base from J, leaving 9 bases between. Germline CDR1 MDHEN, CDR2 SYDVKM. The CDR3 length is 15 residues. CDR3 in amino acids: CASSLPGSSGNTIYF. The CDR3 bases are TGTGCCAGCAGTTTACCCGGTTCGTCTGGAAACACCATATATTTT.

Concerning this clone itself: No DNA is shown, since the ends of the CDR3 on it are uncertain; the CDR3 is the one TCRdb lists. This chain connects TRBV27 to TRBJ2-5; the D call TRBD2 from the table was never checked on the DNA. Inclusive of both ends, the CDR3 amounts to 16 amino acids. In germline, CDR1 is MNHEY, CDR2 SMNVEV (reference sequence). CDR3 sequence reads: CASSLYFGEAQETQYF.

The J gene is TRBJ1-1, the V gene TRBV7-4; possibly TRBD1 for D (6 bases). The CDR3 sequence is 16 residues long. CDR1 SGHVT and CDR2 SQSDAQ come from the germline V gene. Trimming took 2 bases from V and 7 from J, leaving 20 bases between them. CDR3 amino acids: CASSLQGSPNGGEAFF. For the CDR3, the DNA is TGTGCCAGCAGCTTACAGGGGTCGCCGAATGGGGGTGAAGCTTTCTTT.

This CDR3 reads CASRLTGREAFF. In nucleotides, the CDR3 is TGTGCCAGCAGACTCACAGGGCGGGAGGCTTTCTTT. This rearrangement joins TRBV28 to TRBJ1-1; tentative D call: TRBD1 (6 bases). In germline, CDR1 is MDHEN, CDR2 SYDVKM. The length of the CDR3 is 12 residues. Trimming cost V 6 bases and J 11 bases, with 16 bases left between them.

The chain combines TRBV7-8 with TRBJ1-5; D is unresolved. The V gene's germline CDR1 is SGHVS and CDR2 FQNEAQ. Trimming shortened V by 3 bases and J by 1 base, and 4 bases separated the two germline ends. The CDR3 consists of 13 residues. CDR3 sequence: CASSFSSNQPQHF. CDR3 coding DNA: TGTGCCAGCAGCTTTTCGAGCAATCAGCCCCAGCATTTT. Combining the CDR3 with reference TRBV7-8 and TRBJ1-5 gives the whole variable domain GAGVSQSPRYKVAKRGQDVALRCDPISGHVSLFWYQQALGQGPEFLTYFQNEAQLDKSGLPSDRFFAERPEGSVSTLKIQRTQQEDSAVYLCASSFSSNQPQHFGDGTRLSIL.

The chain combines TRBV10-3 with TRBJ2-1; D possibly corresponds to TRBD2 (5 bases). Germline V gives CDR1 ENHRY, CDR2 SYGVKD. Trimming pared 0 bases from V and 3 bases from J, leaving 9 bases between. This CDR3 region has 15 residues. CDR3 residues: CAISESIEGYNEQFF. The CDR3 region has the DNA TGTGCCATCAGTGAGTCGATCGAGGGCTACAATGAGCAGTTCTTC.

The V call is TRBV13, the J call TRBJ1-2, with 8 nucleotides matching TRBD1. Trimming cost V 5 bases and J 2 bases; bases outside gene matches: 22. CDR1 and CDR2 (germline): PRHDT, FYEKMQ (reference sequence). CDR3 length equals 20 residues. The CDR3 here is CASSTWSSDFRDRTNYGYTF. The CDR3, as DNA: TGTGCCAGCAGCACATGGAGCTCAGATTTTCGGGACAGGACGAACTATGGCTACACCTTC. Together with reference TRBV13 and TRBJ1-2, the CDR3 gives the full variable domain: AAGVIQSPRHLIKEKRETATLKCYPIPRHDTVYWYQQGPGQDPQFLISFYEKMQSDKGSIPDRFSAQQFSDYHSELNMSSLELGDSALYFCASSTWSSDFRDRTNYGYTFGSGTRLTVV.

The chain carries TRBV6-6 and TRBJ1-3; 8 nucleotides agree with TRBD1. V was pared by 6 bases and J by 0 bases, with 4 bases of the junction left unmatched. CDR1 and CDR2 (germline): MNHNY, SVGAGI (reference sequence). This CDR3 comprises 15 residues. CDR3 DNA sequence: TGTGCCAGCAGCGGACAGGGAGTCTCTGGAAACACCATATATTTT. It codes for CASSGQGVSGNTIYF.

The CDR3 reads CASSLRESRTEAFF. The CDR3 nucleotides are TGTGCCAGCAGCTTAAGGGAGAGTAGGACTGAAGCTTTCTTT. The chain links TRBV5-4 to TRBJ1-1; D ambiguous. Germline CDR1 is SGHNT and CDR2 is YYREEE (reference sequence). V lost 2 bases, J lost 5 bases, and 13 bases lay in between. The CDR3 extends over 14 amino acids.

This clone has only a few counts. This chain links TRBV5-8 with TRBJ1-1; D not certain. The V gene's germline CDR1 is SGHTS and CDR2 YDEGEE. V was clipped by 1 base and J by 1 base, with 5 bases between them. This CDR3 has 13 amino acids. CDR3 protein: CASSLLRNTEAFF. The CDR3, as DNA: TGTGCCAGCAGCTTGCTGCGGAACACTGAAGCTTTCTTT. Full variable domain (rest looked up from reference TRBV5-8 and TRBJ1-1): EAGVTQSPTHLIKTRGQQATLRCSPISGHTSVYWYQQALGLGLQFLLWYDEGEERNRGNFPPRFSGRQFPNYSSELNVNALELEDSALYLCASSLLRNTEAFFGQGTRLTVV.

This rearrangement joins TRBV28 to TRBJ2-7; 15 bases agree with TRBD2. The CDR3 is 17 amino acids. The V gene end was trimmed by 7 bases and the J gene end by 5 bases; junction bases not matched to a gene: 12. Germline CDR1 and CDR2: MDHEN and SYDVKM. The CDR3 nucleotides read TGTGCCAGCATCGGACTAGCGGGAGGGCCCTTTATCCACGAGCAGTACTTC. Its translation: CASIGLAGGPFIHEQYF.

J is TRBJ1-2 and V is TRBV28, with TRBD1 as a possible D gene (5 bases). The V gene's germline CDR1 is MDHEN and CDR2 SYDVKM. V lost 5 bases and J lost 4, with 11 bases in between. This CDR3 contains 13 residues. Written as DNA, the CDR3 is TGTGCCAGCAGTCCGGGACTCCCCTATGGCTACACCTTC. Translated: CASSPGLPYGYTF.

The table lists this clone with a count of one. J is TRBJ1-5 and V is TRBV12-3 or TRBV12-4, with D possibly TRBD1 on 5 matching bases. This CDR3 has 13 amino acids. Trimming left V 2 bases short and J 7 bases short, with 9 bases between. The CDR3 loop reads CASSLPGGQPQHF. The CDR3 nucleotides read TGTGCCAGCAGTTTACCGGGGGGACAGCCCCAGCATTTT.

The genes are TRBV7-3 and TRBJ2-1; TRBD2 matches 8 bases. V lost 0 bases to trimming and J lost 5 bases; unmatched junction nucleotides: 3. The CDR3 extends over 15 amino acids. Germline V gene data show CDR1 as SGHTA and CDR2 as FQGTGA. CDR3 DNA sequence: TGTGCCAGCAGCTTAACCCGGACTAGCAACAATGAGCAGTTCTTC. It translates to CASSLTRTSNNEQFF.